This T cell receptor beta chain was sequenced for a study of blood T cell repertoires in COVID-19. Study information: PBMCs, B-cell-depleted T cells, or T cells were the source of the cDNA or gDNA that made up the material.

Per germline, CDR1 SGHAT and CDR2 FQNNGV. The V end lost 5 bases, the J end lost 5 bases, and 10 bases lay between the germline ends. The length of the CDR3 is 13 residues. Cohort 3 donors were reported recovered after two negative PCRs, clearance, or symptom resolution. Generated by immunoSEQ multiplex PCR, the TCRdb table keeps only in-frame clones and is missing some. The sample has some 420,000 clones, roughly nine tenths seen once. The material sequenced was PBMCs or T cells enriched from blood (not recorded which). The clonotype comes from a man in his thirties or forties who had recovered from COVID-19. This chain joins TRBV11-2 and TRBJ2-1; the D gene is possibly TRBD1 (6 bases). The CDR3 sequence is CASSRDRNNEQFF. The CDR3 nucleotides are TGTGCCAGCAGCCGAGACAGGAACAATGAGCAGTTCTTC.